These 12 T cell receptor beta chains originate from one sample sequenced in a study of cytomegalovirus exposure and HLA in healthy donors. PCR employed 60 Vbeta and 13 Jbeta primers. Profiled with immunoSEQ multiplex PCR; TCRdb holds only in-frame clones, not every one. The table shows 75,000 to 90,000 clones, with around 77% occurring only once. The sequenced material came from PBMCs. The receptors stem from a man in his fifties in good health and CMV-seronegative.

This clone is a singleton in its sample. J is TRBJ2-1 and V is TRBV5-5; D is perhaps TRBD2 (7 bases). Germline CDR1 is SGHKS and CDR2 is YYEKEE (reference sequence). This CDR3 has 13 amino acids. Trimming stripped 0 bases from V and 10 bases from J, with 11 bases between. The CDR3 sequence: CASSLGGGREQFF. The DNA of the CDR3 is TGTGCCAGCAGCTTGGGGGGGGGCAGGGAGCAGTTCTTC.

The chain has TRBV5-5 and TRBJ2-4, with 7 positions matching TRBD1. This CDR3 has 14 residues. Germline CDR1 and CDR2: SGHKS and YYEKEE (reference sequence). V lost 2 bases to trimming and J lost 3 bases; unmatched junction nucleotides: 2. The CDR3 bases are TGTGCCAGCAGCTTCGGGACAGACAAAAACATTCAGTACTTC. This encodes CASSFGTDKNIQYF.

The V gene is TRBV4-2, the J gene TRBJ1-1; D gene ambiguous. The germline V and J ends were trimmed by 4 bases and 7 bases, with 13 bases remaining between them. CDR1 is LGHNA and CDR2 is YNFKEQ in the germline V gene. CDR3 size: 13 residues. Here the CDR3 DNA reads TGTGCCAGCAGCCCCCCCGGAGGGATTGAAGCTTTCTTT. The encoded protein is CASSPPGGIEAFF.

The chain links TRBV5-4 to TRBJ1-6, with D unclear. Germline CDR1 SGHNT, CDR2 YYREEE (reference sequence). The V gene lost 6 bases and the J gene lost 6 bases, with 10 bases spanning the gap. The CDR3 has 13 residues. The CDR3 region is CASKEGSNSPLHF. DNA for the CDR3: TGTGCCAGCAAAGAGGGTAGTAATTCACCCCTCCACTTT.

This chain connects TRBV9 to TRBJ1-4; tentatively, D is TRBD1 (6 bases). This CDR3 spans 17 amino acids. The V end was cut by 2 bases, the J end by 5 bases, with 19 bases between. The V gene's germline CDR1 is SGDLS and CDR2 YYNGEE. This CDR3 reads CASSVSPGGRGNEKLFF. CDR3 DNA sequence: TGTGCCAGCAGCGTCTCTCCCGGGGGGCGGGGGAATGAAAAACTGTTTTTT.

The table lists this clone with a few counts. CDR3: CASSKWTENTEAFF. For the CDR3, the DNA is TGTGCCAGCAGTAAATGGACAGAGAACACTGAAGCTTTCTTT. This sequence joins TRBV28 and TRBJ1-1; D is possibly TRBD1 (6 bases). V was clipped by 5 bases and J by 1 base, with 11 bases between them. Germline CDR1 is MDHEN and CDR2 is SYDVKM. The CDR3 runs 14 residues.

The chain couples TRBV10-1 to TRBJ1-4, with D unclear. The V gene lost 0 bases and the J gene lost 7 bases, with 12 bases spanning the gap. The CDR3 runs to 15 residues. Germline assignment: CDR1 WNHNN and CDR2 SYGVQD (reference sequence). In DNA form, the CDR3 reads TGCGCCAGCAGTGAGTCGGGATCCGGGAGTGAAAAACTGTTTTTT. Protein product: CASSESGSGSEKLFF.

The rearrangement joins TRBV2 to TRBJ2-7, with 8 bases identical to TRBD2. The CDR3 contains 13 residues. Losses at the gene ends were 11 bases for V and 4 bases for J; bases not matched to a gene: 10. Germline CDR1 is SNHLY and CDR2 is FYNNEI. The CDR3, as DNA: TGTGCCGCCGGGGGGGCCAACCGATACGAGCAGTACTTC. As protein: CAAGGANRYEQYF.

This clone occurred a few times. This chain links TRBV5-6 with TRBJ2-3; 8 bases line up with TRBD2. Germline assignment: CDR1 SGHDT and CDR2 YYEEEE. V lost 4 bases to trimming and J lost 2 bases; unmatched junction nucleotides: 6. The CDR3 has 15 residues. In DNA form, the CDR3 reads TGTGCCAGCAGCGTGACCGGGGGGGCCACAGATACGCAGTATTTT. This encodes CASSVTGGATDTQYF.

With regard to this clone: The germline gene is not matched at one end of the junction; a read error may be the cause. The chain carries TRBV5-5 and TRBJ2-3; D is possibly TRBD1 (5 bases). Germline V gene data show CDR1 as SGHKS and CDR2 as YYEKEE (reference sequence). There are 14 residues in the CDR3. The DNA for the CDR3 is TGTGCCGGCAGATGGGGCTCCTACACAGATACGCAGTATTTT. It is translated as CAGRWGSYTDTQYF.

The V gene is TRBV2, the J gene TRBJ2-1; 8 nucleotides line up with TRBD1. The junction had 2 bases not matched to a gene; V was cut back by 2 bases and J by 8 bases. CDR1 SNHLY and CDR2 FYNNEI come from the germline V gene. This CDR3 has 13 residues. In DNA, the CDR3 is TGTGCCAGCAGTGAAATGACAGGGGATGAGCAGTTCTTC. It specifies CASSEMTGDEQFF.

The chain links TRBV7-3 to TRBJ1-4, with D uncertain. V lost 2 bases and J lost 8, with 15 bases in between. The CDR3 extends over 15 amino acids. Per germline, CDR1 SGHTA and CDR2 FQGTGA. The CDR3 here is CASSLEPSPTEKLFF. DNA of the CDR3: TGTGCCAGCAGCTTAGAGCCCTCTCCCACGGAAAAACTGTTTTTT.